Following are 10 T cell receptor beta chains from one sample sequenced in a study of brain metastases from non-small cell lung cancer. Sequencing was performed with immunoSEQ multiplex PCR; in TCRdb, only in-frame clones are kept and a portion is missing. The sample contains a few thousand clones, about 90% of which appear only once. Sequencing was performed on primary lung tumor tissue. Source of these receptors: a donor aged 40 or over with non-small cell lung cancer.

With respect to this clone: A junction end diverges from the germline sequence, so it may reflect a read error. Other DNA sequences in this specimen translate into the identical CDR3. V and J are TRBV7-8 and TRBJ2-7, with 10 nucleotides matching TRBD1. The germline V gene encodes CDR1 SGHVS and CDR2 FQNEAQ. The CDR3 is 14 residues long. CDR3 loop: CASSFDRGPDEQYF. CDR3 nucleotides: TGTGCCAGCAGCTTCGACAGGGGGCCCGACGAGCAGTACTTT.

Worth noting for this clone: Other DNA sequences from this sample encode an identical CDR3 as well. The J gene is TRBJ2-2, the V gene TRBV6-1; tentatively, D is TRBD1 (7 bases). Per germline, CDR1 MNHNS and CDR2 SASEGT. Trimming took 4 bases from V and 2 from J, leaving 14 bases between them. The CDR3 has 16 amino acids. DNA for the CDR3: TGTGCCAGCAGTGCCCAGGGGGGCGCAAACACCGGGGAGCTGTTTTTT. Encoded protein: CASSAQGGANTGELFF.

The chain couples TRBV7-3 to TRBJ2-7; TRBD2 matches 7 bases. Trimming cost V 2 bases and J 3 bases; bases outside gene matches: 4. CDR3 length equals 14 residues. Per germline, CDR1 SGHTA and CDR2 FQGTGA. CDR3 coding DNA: TGTGCCAGCAGCTTAGAGGGCGGGAGCTACGAGCAGTACTTC. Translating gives CASSLEGGSYEQYF. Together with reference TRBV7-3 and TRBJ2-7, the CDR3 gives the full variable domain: GAGVSQTPSNKVTEKGKYVELRCDPISGHTALYWYRQSLGQGPEFLIYFQGTGAADDSGLPNDRFFAVRPEGSVSTLKIQRTERGDSAVYLCASSLEGGSYEQYFGPGTRLTVT.

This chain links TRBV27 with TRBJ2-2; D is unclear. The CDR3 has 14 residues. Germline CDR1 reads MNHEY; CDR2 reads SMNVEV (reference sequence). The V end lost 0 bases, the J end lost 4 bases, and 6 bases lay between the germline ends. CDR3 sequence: CASSLSFLTGELFF. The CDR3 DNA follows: TGTGCCAGCAGTTTATCGTTCCTCACCGGGGAGCTGTTTTTT.

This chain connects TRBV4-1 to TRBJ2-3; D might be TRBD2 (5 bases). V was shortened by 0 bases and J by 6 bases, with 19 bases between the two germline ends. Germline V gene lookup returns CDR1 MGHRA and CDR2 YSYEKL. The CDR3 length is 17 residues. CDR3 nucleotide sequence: TGCGCCAGCAGCCAAGACGTCGCTAGCTGGGTGATTGATACGCAGTATTTT. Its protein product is CASSQDVASWVIDTQYF.

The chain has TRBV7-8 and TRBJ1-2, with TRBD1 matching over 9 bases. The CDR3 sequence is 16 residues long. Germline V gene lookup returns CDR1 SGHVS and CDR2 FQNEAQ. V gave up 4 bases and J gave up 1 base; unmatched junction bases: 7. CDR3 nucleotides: TGTGCCAGCAGCTCCGGGGACAGGGCTTATAACTATGGCTACACCTTC. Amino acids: CASSSGDRAYNYGYTF.

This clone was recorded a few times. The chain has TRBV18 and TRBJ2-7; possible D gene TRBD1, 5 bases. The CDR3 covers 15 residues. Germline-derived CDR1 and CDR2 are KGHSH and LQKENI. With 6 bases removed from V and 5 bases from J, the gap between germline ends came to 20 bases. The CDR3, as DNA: TGTGCCAGCTCTCAAGAGACAGACTCCTTTGACGAGCAGTACTTC. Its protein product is CASSQETDSFDEQYF.

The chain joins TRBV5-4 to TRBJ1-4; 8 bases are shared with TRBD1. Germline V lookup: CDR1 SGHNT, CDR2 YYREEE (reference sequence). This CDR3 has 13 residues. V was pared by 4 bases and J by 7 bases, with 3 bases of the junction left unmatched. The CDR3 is CASSSDRGEKLFF. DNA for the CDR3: TGTGCCAGCAGCAGCGACAGGGGTGAAAAACTGTTTTTT.

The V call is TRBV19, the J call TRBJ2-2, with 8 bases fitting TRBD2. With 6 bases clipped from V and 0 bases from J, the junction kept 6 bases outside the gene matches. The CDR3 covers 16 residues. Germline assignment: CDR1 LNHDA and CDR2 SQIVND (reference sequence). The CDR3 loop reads CASRTGGKANTGELFF. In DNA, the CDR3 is TGTGCCAGTAGGACGGGGGGGAAGGCGAACACCGGGGAGCTGTTTTTT.

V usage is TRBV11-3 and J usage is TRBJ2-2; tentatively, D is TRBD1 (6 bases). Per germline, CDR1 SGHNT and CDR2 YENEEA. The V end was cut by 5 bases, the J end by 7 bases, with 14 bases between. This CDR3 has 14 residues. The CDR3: CASSEGQSNGELFF. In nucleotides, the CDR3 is TGTGCCAGCAGCGAGGGACAATCTAACGGGGAGCTGTTTTTT.